The clone carrying this T cell receptor beta chain has only a few counts. This sample is part of a study of blood T cell repertoires in COVID-19. Overall study context: There were acute and convalescent COVID-19 samples, and they came from the United States, Italy and Spain.

V was shortened by 4 bases and J by 2 bases, with 12 bases between the two germline ends. Germline V gene sequence: CDR1 SGHRS, CDR2 YFSETQ. The CDR3 contains 15 residues. The protocol was immunoSEQ multiplex PCR, while the TCRdb copy is restricted to in-frame clones and leaves out a portion. The data hold roughly 160,000 clones, with approximately 88% observed a single time. Sequenced: PBMCs or T cells enriched from blood (not recorded which). This receptor was identified in a woman in her fifties or sixties who had recovered from COVID-19. This chain connects TRBV5-1 to TRBJ2-2; maybe TRBD2 (6 bases). This chain's CDR3 is CASSPRDFNTGELFF. CDR3 bases: TGCGCCAGCAGCCCCCGGGACTTTAACACCGGGGAGCTGTTTTTT.